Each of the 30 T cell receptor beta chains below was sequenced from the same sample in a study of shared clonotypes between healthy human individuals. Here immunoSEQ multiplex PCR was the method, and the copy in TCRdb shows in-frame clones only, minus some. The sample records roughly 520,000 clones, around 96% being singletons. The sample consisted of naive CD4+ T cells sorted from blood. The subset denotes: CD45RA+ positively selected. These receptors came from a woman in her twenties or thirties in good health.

The CDR3 is CASSKGPATNEKLFF. CDR3 DNA sequence: TGTGCCAGCAGCAAGGGCCCTGCAACTAATGAAAAACTGTTTTTT. The V gene is TRBV7-9, the J gene TRBJ1-4; D remains ambiguous. CDR1 and CDR2 from the germline V gene are SEHNR and FQNEAQ (reference sequence). V dropped 5 bases and J dropped 0 bases, with 10 bases sitting between them. This CDR3 is 15 amino acids long.

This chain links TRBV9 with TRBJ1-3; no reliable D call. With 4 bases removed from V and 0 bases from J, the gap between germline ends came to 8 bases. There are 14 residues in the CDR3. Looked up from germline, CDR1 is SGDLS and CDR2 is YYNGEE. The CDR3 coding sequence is TGTGCCAGCAGCCGGACCTACTCTGGAAACACCATATATTTT. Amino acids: CASSRTYSGNTIYF.

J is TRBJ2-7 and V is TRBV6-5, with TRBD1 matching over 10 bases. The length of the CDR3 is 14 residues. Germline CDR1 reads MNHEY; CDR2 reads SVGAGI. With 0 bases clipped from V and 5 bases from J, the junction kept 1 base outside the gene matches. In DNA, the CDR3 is TGTGCCAGCAGTTACTCGACAGGGGGCCACGAGCAGTACTTC. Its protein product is CASSYSTGGHEQYF.

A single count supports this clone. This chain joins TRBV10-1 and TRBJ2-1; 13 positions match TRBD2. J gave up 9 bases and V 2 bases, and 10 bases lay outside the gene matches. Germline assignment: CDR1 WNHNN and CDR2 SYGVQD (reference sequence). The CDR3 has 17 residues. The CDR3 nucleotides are TGCGCCAGCAGTGAGAGACCGACTAGCGGGAGGTCGGGTGAGCAGTTCTTC. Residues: CASSERPTSGRSGEQFF.

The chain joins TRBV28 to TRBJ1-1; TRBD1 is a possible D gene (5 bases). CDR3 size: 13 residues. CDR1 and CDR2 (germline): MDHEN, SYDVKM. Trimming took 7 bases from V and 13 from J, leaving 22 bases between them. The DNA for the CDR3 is TGTGCCAGCACCTCACCGGGGGAAGTTTTTGGTTTCTTT. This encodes CASTSPGEVFGFF.

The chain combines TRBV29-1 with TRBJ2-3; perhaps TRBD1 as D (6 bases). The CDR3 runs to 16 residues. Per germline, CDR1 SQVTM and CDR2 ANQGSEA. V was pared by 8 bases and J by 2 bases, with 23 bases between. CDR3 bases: TGCAGCCCACTCCCACAGGGAATTTGGGCCACAGATACGCAGTATTTT. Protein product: CSPLPQGIWATDTQYF.

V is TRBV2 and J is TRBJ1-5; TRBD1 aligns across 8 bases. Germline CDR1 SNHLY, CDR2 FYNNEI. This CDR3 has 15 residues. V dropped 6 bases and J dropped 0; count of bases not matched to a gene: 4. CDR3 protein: CASRRDRFSNQPQHF. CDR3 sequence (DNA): TGTGCCAGCAGGAGGGACAGGTTTAGCAATCAGCCCCAGCATTTT.

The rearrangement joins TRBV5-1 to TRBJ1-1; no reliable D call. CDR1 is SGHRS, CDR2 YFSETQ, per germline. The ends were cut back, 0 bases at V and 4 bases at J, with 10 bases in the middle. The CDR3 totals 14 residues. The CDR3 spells CASSLDEPGTEAFF. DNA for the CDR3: TGCGCCAGCAGCTTGGACGAGCCCGGCACTGAAGCTTTCTTT.

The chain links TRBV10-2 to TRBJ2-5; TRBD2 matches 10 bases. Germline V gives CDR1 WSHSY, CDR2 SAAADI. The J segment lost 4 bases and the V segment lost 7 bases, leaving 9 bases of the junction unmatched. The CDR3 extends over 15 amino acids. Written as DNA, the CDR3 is TGCGCCAGCACCTCACGAAGACTAGCGGGAGAGACCCAGTACTTC. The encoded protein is CASTSRRLAGETQYF.

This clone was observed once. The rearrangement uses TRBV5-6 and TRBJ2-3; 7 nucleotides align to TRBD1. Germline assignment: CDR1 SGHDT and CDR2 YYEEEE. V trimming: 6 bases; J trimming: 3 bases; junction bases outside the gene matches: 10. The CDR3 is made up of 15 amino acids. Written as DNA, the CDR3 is TGTGCCAGCACCCCCGCAGGGGGATGGACAGATACGCAGTATTTT. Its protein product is CASTPAGGWTDTQYF.

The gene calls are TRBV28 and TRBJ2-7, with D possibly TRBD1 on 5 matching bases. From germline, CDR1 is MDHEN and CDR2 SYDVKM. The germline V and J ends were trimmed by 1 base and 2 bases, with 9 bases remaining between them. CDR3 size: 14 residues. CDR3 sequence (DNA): TGTGCCAGCAGTTTATCGGGCAGGGCCTACGAGCAGTACTTC. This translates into CASSLSGRAYEQYF.

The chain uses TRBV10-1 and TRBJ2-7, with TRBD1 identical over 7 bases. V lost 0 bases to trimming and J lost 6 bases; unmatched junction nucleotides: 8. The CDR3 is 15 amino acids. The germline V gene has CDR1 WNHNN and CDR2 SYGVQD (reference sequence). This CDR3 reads CASSESDRFTVEQYF. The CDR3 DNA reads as TGCGCCAGCAGTGAGTCGGACAGGTTCACCGTCGAGCAGTACTTC.

The CDR3: CSSTQETQYF. The CDR3 coding sequence is TGCAGCTCCACCCAAGAGACCCAGTACTTC. The chain carries TRBV29-1 and TRBJ2-5; D is uncertain. Germline CDR1 reads SQVTM; CDR2 reads ANQGSEA. The CDR3 runs 10 residues. Trimming took off 8 bases at V and 1 base at J, with 5 bases between the two ends.

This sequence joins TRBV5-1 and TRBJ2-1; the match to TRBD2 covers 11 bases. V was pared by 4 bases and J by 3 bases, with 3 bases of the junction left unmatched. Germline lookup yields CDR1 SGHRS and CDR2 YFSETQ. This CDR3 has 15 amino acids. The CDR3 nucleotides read TGCGCCAGCAGCCCACTAGCGGGAGACTACAATGAGCAGTTCTTC. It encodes CASSPLAGDYNEQFF. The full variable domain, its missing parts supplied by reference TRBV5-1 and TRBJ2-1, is KAGVTQTPRYLIKTRGQQVTLSCSPISGHRSVSWYQQTPGQGLQFLFEYFSETQRNKGNFPGRFSGRQFSNSRSEMNVSTLELGDSALYLCASSPLAGDYNEQFFGPGTRLTVL.

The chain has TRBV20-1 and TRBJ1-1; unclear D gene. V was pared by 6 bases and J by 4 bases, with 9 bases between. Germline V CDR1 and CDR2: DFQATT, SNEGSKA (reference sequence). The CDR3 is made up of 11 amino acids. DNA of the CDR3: TGCAGTGCCGCGGTTGCCACTGAAGCTTTCTTT. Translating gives CSAAVATEAFF.

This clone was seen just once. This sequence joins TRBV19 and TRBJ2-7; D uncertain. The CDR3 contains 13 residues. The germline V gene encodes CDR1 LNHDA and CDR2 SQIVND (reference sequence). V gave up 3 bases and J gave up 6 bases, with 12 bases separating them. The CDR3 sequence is CASSIGLELEQYF. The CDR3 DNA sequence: TGTGCCAGTAGTATTGGTCTAGAACTCGAGCAGTACTTC.

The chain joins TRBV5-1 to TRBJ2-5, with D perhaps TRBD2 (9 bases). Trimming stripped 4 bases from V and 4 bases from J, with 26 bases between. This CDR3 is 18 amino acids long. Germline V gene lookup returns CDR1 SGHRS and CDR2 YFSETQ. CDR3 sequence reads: CASSLGQGGAGGPETQYF. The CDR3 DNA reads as TGCGCCAGCAGCCTCGGACAGGGAGGTGCGGGAGGGCCAGAGACCCAGTACTTC.

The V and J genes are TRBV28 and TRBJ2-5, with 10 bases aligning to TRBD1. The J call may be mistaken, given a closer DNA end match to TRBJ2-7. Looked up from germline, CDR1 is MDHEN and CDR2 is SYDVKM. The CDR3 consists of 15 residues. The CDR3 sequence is CASSLPGTGVYEQYF. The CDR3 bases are TGTGCCAGCAGCCTCCCCGGGACAGGGGTCTACGAGCAGTACTTC.

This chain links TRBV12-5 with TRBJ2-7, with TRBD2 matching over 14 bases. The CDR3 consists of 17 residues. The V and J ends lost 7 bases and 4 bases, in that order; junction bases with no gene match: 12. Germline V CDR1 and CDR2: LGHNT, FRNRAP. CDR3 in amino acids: CASAMAGTSGRLYEQYF. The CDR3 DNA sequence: TGTGCTAGTGCCATGGCGGGGACTAGCGGGAGATTGTACGAGCAGTACTTC.

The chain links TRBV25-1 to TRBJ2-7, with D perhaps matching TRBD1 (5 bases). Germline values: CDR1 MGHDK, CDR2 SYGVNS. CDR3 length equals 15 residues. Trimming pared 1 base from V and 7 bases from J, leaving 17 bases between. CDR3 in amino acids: CASSEFMAGLGEQYF. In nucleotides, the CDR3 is TGTGCCAGCAGTGAATTCATGGCAGGGCTGGGGGAGCAGTACTTC.

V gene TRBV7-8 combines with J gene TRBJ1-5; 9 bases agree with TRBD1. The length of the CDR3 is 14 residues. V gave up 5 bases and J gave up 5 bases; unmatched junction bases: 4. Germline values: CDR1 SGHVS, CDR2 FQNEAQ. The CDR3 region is CASSGTGSHQPQHF. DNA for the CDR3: TGTGCCAGCAGCGGGACAGGGTCCCATCAGCCCCAGCATTTT.

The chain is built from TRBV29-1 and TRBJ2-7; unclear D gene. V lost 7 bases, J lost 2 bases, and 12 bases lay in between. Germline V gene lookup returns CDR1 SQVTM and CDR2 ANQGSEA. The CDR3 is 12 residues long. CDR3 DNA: TGCAGCGGCCGAGGCGCGGCCTACGAGCAGTACTTC. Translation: CSGRGAAYEQYF.

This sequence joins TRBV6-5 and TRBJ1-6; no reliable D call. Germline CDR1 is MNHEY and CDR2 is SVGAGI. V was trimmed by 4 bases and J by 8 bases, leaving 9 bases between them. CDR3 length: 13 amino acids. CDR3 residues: CASSFGRDSPLHF. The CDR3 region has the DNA TGTGCCAGCAGTTTTGGGCGCGATTCACCCCTCCACTTT.

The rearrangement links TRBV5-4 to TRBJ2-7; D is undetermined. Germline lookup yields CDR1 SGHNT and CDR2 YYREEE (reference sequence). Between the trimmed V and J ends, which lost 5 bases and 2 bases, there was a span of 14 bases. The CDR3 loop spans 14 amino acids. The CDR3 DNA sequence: TGTGCCAGCAGTCCCATTCAGCAACCCTACGAGCAGTACTTC. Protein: CASSPIQQPYEQYF.

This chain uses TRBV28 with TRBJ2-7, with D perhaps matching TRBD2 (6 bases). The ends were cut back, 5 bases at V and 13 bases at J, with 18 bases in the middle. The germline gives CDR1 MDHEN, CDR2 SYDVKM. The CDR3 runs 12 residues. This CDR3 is CASSLTGLSYYF. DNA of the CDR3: TGTGCCAGCAGTCTCACGGGACTGTCCTACTACTTC.

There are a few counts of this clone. The CDR3 loop reads CASSSPGARNTIYF. The CDR3, as DNA: TGTGCCAGCAGTTCGCCGGGAGCTAGAAACACCATATATTTT. The chain is built from TRBV28 and TRBJ1-3; no clear D. V dropped 4 bases and J dropped 5 bases, with 12 bases sitting between them. The CDR3 extends over 14 amino acids. Per the germline V gene, CDR1 is MDHEN and CDR2 is SYDVKM.

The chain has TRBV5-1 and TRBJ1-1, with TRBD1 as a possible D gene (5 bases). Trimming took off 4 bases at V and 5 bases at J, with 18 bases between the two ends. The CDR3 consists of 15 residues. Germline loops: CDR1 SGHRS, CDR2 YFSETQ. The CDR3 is CASSGNWAGSTEAFF. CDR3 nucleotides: TGCGCCAGCAGCGGGAACTGGGCAGGGAGTACTGAAGCTTTCTTT.

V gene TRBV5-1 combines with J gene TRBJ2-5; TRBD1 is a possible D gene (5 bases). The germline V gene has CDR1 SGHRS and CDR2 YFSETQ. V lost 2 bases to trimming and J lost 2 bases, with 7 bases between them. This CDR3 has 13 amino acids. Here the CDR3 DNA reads TGCGCCAGCAGCTTAGGGGAACAAGAGACCCAGTACTTC. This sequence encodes CASSLGEQETQYF. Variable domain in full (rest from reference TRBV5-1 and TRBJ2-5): KAGVTQTPRYLIKTRGQQVTLSCSPISGHRSVSWYQQTPGQGLQFLFEYFSETQRNKGNFPGRFSGRQFSNSRSEMNVSTLELGDSALYLCASSLGEQETQYFGPGTRLLVL.

CDR3 DNA sequence: TGTGCCAGCAGCTTGGCTAGCGGGACTAGCACAGATACGCAGTATTTT. Residues: CASSLASGTSTDTQYF. The genes are TRBV4-2 and TRBJ2-3; 9 bases are a match to TRBD2. The CDR3 is 16 residues long. After removal of 5 bases from V and 0 bases from J, the junction contained 6 bases not matched to a gene. Germline values: CDR1 LGHNA, CDR2 YNFKEQ.

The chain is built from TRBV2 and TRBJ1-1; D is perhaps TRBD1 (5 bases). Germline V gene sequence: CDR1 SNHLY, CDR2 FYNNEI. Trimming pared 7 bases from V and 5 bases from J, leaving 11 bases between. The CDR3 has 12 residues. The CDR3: CASTGSETEAFF. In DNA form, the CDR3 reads TGTGCCAGCACAGGGTCGGAGACTGAAGCTTTCTTT. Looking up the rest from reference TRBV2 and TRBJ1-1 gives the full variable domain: EPEVTQTPSHQVTQMGQEVILRCVPISNHLYFYWYRQILGQKVEFLVSFYNNEISEKSEIFDDQFSVERPDGSNFTLKIRSTKLEDSAMYFCASTGSETEAFFGQGTRLTVV.